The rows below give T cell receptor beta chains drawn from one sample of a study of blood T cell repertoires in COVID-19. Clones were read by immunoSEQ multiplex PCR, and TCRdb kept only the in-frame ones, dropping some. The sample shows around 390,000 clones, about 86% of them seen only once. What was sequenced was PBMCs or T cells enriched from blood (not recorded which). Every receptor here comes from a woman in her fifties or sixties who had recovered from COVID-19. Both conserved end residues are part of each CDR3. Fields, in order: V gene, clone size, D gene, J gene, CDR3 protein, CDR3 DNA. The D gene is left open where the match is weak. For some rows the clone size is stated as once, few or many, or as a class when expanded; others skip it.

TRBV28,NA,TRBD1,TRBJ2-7,CASSKPGQSSYEQYF,TGTGCCAGCAGTAAGCCGGGACAGAGCTCCTACGAGCAGTACTTC
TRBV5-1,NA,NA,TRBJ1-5,CASSPHGDRNQPQHF,TGCGCCAGCAGCCCGCACGGGGATCGCAATCAGCCCCAGCATTTT
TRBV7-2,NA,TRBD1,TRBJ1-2,CASSSTGTGGGYGYTF,TGTGCCAGCAGCTCGACCGGGACAGGGGGGGGATATGGCTACACCTTC
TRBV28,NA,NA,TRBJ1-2,CASSFRGGYGYTF,TGTGCCAGCAGTTTCAGGGGTGGCTATGGCTACACCTTC
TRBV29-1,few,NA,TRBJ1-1,CSVLGRLNTEAFF,TGCAGCGTGCTGGGGCGATTGAACACTGAAGCTTTCTTT
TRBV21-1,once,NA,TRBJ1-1,CASSKVPGVNTEAFF,TGTGCCAGCAGCAAAGTCCCAGGGGTAAACACTGAAGCTTTCTTT
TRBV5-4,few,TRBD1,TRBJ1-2,CASSSSGGIWYGYTF,TGTGCCAGCAGCTCCTCAGGGGGTATCTGGTATGGCTACACCTTC
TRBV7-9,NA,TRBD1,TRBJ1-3,CASSFVTGLYSGNTIYF,TGTGCCAGCAGCTTTGTGACAGGGCTTTACTCTGGAAACACCATATATTTT
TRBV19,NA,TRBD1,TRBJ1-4,CASNTPGQANEKLFF,TGTGCCAGTAATACCCCGGGACAGGCTAATGAAAAACTGTTTTTT
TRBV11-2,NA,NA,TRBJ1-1,CASSLRTVEAFF,TGTGCCAGCAGCTTAAGGACAGTTGAAGCTTTCTTT
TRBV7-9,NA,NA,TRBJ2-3,CASTGRTDTQYF,TGTGCCAGCACGGGGAGAACAGATACGCAGTATTTT
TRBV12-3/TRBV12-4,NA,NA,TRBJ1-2,CASSFPGFLGYTF,TGTGCCAGCAGTTTCCCAGGGTTCCTTGGCTACACCTTC
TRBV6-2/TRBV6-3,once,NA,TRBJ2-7,CASSYFSSGGHSYEQYF,TGTGCCAGCAGTTACTTTTCCTCCGGGGGGCACTCCTACGAGCAGTACTTC
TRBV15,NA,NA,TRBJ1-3,CATSKNLDSGNTIYF,TGTGCCACCAGCAAGAATCTAGATTCTGGAAACACCATATATTTT
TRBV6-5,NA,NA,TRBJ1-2,CASRRRAGGYTF,TGTGCCAGCAGACGGCGTGCGGGTGGCTACACCTTC